This T cell receptor (beta chain) was documented in a study of CD8+ T cells in alopecia areata. Study-level background: Treated patients swallowed 5 to 10 mg of oral tofacitinib twice daily. Patients in the study were on tofacitinib for 6 to 18 months, then off it for 6 months.

Alopecia areata patients gave lesional scalp punch biopsies and peripheral blood samples. RNA was isolated and reverse transcribed to cDNA, the sequencing template. TCRdb's copy holds only in-frame clones and misses some; the assay was immunoSEQ multiplex PCR. The sample holds about 140,000 clones; about 60% are singletons and the top ten take nearly 6.5%. Trimming removed 5 bases from V and 1 base from J; junction bases left unmatched: 4. The V gene's germline CDR1 is SEHNR and CDR2 FQNEAQ (reference sequence). The CDR3 covers 15 residues. Regarding the study as a whole: Across lesional scalp, and particularly alopecia totalis/universalis, clonality surpassed that of normal scalp.

This clone has just a few counts. What it binds is not known. The sequenced sample was CD4+ T cells sorted from blood, obtained at week 0. The receptor comes from a human donor with alopecia areata. The V and J genes are TRBV7-9 and TRBJ2-3; 9 bases are a match to TRBD1. The CDR3 bases are TGTGCCAGCAGCCCTCGACAGGGGGGCACAGATACGCAGTATTTT. Encoded protein: CASSPRQGGTDTQYF.